This record covers a single T cell receptor (beta chain). Its target is not known. Method: immunoSEQ multiplex PCR; TCRdb's copy keeps in-frame clones and lacks some. The repertoire holds 35,000 to 50,000 clones, with roughly four fifths as singletons. This sample stems from a study of vaccination effects on CD4 cells after COVID-19. General study results and limits: From healthy vaccinees, only 1 of 255 vaccine-induced clones also reacted to common cold coronaviruses. Few convalescent patients, and no early post-infection timepoints, were available to the study.

The CDR3 is 14 residues long. Trimming at V came to 3 bases and at J to 4 bases, leaving 6 bases not matched to a gene. The germline gives CDR1 WSHSY, CDR2 SAAADI. Using viral peptide pools, the ViraFEST assay grew out antigen-specific CD4+ T cells prior to sequencing. Upon completion of 10 to 11 days in culture, CD4+ T cells were isolated. Previously uninfected by SARS-CoV-2, the vaccine recipients also showed negative nucleocapsid antibodies. A density of around 2 million PBMC per well was used; these cells were cultured with about 10 IU/ml IL-2 and roughly 9.2 ug/ml peptides. Fresh IL-2-containing medium replaced half the medium on days 3 and 7.

This rearrangement joins TRBV10-2 to TRBJ2-7; 7 bases fit TRBD1. The TCR originated in a human donor who received a COVID-19 vaccine. Sequenced material: CD4+ T cells from PBMCs cultured with SARS-CoV-2 spike peptides, taken before COVID-19 vaccination. Written as DNA, the CDR3 is TGCGCCAGCAGTGATGAGTACAGGGGATACGAGCAGTACGTC. Protein: CASSDEYRGYEQYV.